This is a list of T cell receptor beta chains from one sample in a study of T cells in Graves' hyperthyroidism and ophthalmopathy. TCRdb reprocessed the multiplex PCR reads via MiXCR and lists one record per CDR3 protein. The table has about 410,000 distinct CDR3 sequences, under 15% seen once; the top ten hold approximately 13%. Specimen: blood. All receptors come from a man younger than 35 with Graves' ophthalmopathy. Both conserved end residues are part of each CDR3. Fields, in order: J gene, D gene, clone size, V gene, CDR3 protein, CDR3 DNA. A D gene is named only where the DNA matches it firmly. Rows give clone size only sometimes, using once, few, many, or a class for an expanded clone.

TRBJ2-2,TRBD2,-,TRBV6-4,CASSDSGLAGGRTGELFF,TGTGCCAGCAGTGACTCAGGGCTAGCGGGAGGAAGGACCGGGGAGCTGTTTTTT
TRBJ2-7,-,few,TRBV25-1,CASSIGGRPEQYF,TGTGCCAGCAGTATAGGAGGGCGTCCCGAGCAGTACTTC
TRBJ2-5,TRBD1,many,TRBV7-9,CASSLRWRDRETQYF,TGTGCCAGCAGCTTAAGGTGGAGGGACAGGGAGACCCAGTACTTC
TRBJ2-5,-,-,TRBV24-1,CATSVPSDETQYF,TGTGCCACCAGTGTTCCTAGCGATGAGACCCAGTACTTC
TRBJ1-1,-,many,TRBV28,CASSLGSKGSTEALF,TGTGCCAGCAGTTTAGGTTCAAAGGGATCGACTGAAGCTCTCTTT
TRBJ2-1,TRBD1,-,TRBV7-9,CASSRPGTGSSYNEQFF,TGTGCCAGCAGCAGGCCCGGGACAGGGAGCTCCTACAATGAGCAGTTCTTC
TRBJ2-1,TRBD1,many,TRBV12-3/TRBV12-4,CASIPDRGSYNEQFF,TGTGCCAGCATCCCAGACAGGGGCTCCTACAATGAGCAGTTCTTC
TRBJ2-1,TRBD2,many,TRBV7-9,CASGLRAGGDEQFF,TGTGCCAGCGGATTAAGAGCGGGAGGTGATGAGCAGTTCTTC
TRBJ2-5,-,many,TRBV10-3,CAIAGPPDQETQYF,TGTGCCATAGCAGGGCCACCAGACCAAGAGACCCAGTACTTC
TRBJ1-5,TRBD1,many,TRBV12-3/TRBV12-4,CASRYTGGEGQPQHF,TGTGCCAGCAGATATACAGGGGGCGAGGGTCAGCCCCAGCATTTT
TRBJ1-2,TRBD1,many,TRBV30,CAWSPQGNYGYTF,TGTGCCTGGAGTCCACAGGGGAACTATGGCTACACCTTC
TRBJ1-2,-,many,TRBV6-1,CASRDSRTLGGYTF,TGTGCCAGCAGGGACTCCCGGACCTTGGGGGGCTACACCTTC
TRBJ2-5,-,few,TRBV24-1,CATSDYETQYF,TGTGCCACCAGTGATTATGAGACCCAGTACTTC
TRBJ2-2,TRBD2,-,TRBV5-4,CASIHWPGLGGTGELFF,TGTGCCAGCATCCACTGGCCGGGACTAGGGGGCACCGGGGAGCTGTTTTTT
TRBJ2-7,-,many,TRBV6-2/TRBV6-3,CASSPRLRGQYF,TGTGCCAGCAGCCCCCGGCTACGAGGGCAGTACTTC
TRBJ1-6,TRBD1,-,TRBV4-1,CASSLLQGAMNHSPLHF,TGCGCCAGCAGCCTACTACAGGGGGCGATGAATCATTCACCCCTCCACTTT
TRBJ2-1,-,few,TRBV29-1,CSVVTAEQFF,TGCAGCGTTGTTACGGCTGAGCAGTTCTTC
TRBJ2-3,-,many,TRBV3-1,CASRGMFDTQYF,TGTGCCAGCAGAGGCATGTTCGATACGCAGTATTTT
TRBJ1-6,-,few,TRBV6-5,CASSYGGYNSPLHF,TGTGCCAGCAGTTACGGGGGTTATAATTCACCCCTCCACTTT
TRBJ1-4,TRBD1,few,TRBV7-9,CAIPDRAPANEELFF,TGTGCCATCCCGGACAGGGCGCCAGCTAATGAAGAACTGTTTTTT
TRBJ1-2,TRBD1,many,TRBV27,CASSFQGAGYGYTF,TGTGCCAGCAGTTTTCAGGGGGCGGGCTATGGCTACACCTTC
TRBJ2-3,TRBD2,-,TRBV6-1,CASSLGLAGGPGDTQYF,TGTGCCAGCAGTTTGGGACTAGCGGGAGGGCCGGGCGATACGCAGTATTTT
TRBJ2-5,-,many,TRBV12-3/TRBV12-4,CASSPHGAQETQYF,TGTGCCAGCAGCCCCCACGGAGCACAAGAGACCCAGTACTTC
TRBJ1-1,-,many,TRBV7-9,CASSLSNQGNTEAFF,TGTGCCAGCAGCTTAAGTAACCAGGGGAACACTGAAGCTTTCTTT
TRBJ1-1,TRBD1,-,TRBV4-3,CASSPNTGGYTEAFF,TGCGCCAGCAGCCCGAACACAGGGGGTTATACTGAAGCTTTCTTT
TRBJ1-2,-,many,TRBV7-2,CASSPFWENGYTF,TGTGCCAGCAGCCCGTTTTGGGAGAATGGCTACACCTTC
TRBJ2-7,TRBD2,many,TRBV10-3,CAISDLGLAGGDEQYF,TGTGCCATCAGTGATTTAGGACTAGCGGGAGGGGACGAGCAGTACTTC
TRBJ2-7,-,many,TRBV29-1,CSVDGPWDEQYF,TGCAGCGTAGACGGACCTTGGGACGAGCAGTACTTC
TRBJ1-1,TRBD1,-,TRBV6-1,CASSRWTGATNTEAFF,TGTGCCAGCAGCCGATGGACAGGGGCGACGAACACTGAAGCTTTCTTT
TRBJ2-7,-,-,TRBV3-1,CASGGGGLTYEQHF,TGTGCCAGTGGAGGAGGGGGGCTCACCTACGAGCAGCACTTC
TRBJ1-5,-,-,TRBV7-9,CASSPGGPDSNQPQHF,TGTGCCAGCAGCCCCGGGGGACCAGATAGCAATCAGCCCCAGCATTTT
TRBJ1-1,-,medium-sized,TRBV7-2,CASSLTTNTEAFF,TGTGCCAGCAGCTTAACCACGAACACTGAAGCTTTCTTT
TRBJ2-2,-,many,TRBV30,CAWSWTFTGELFF,TGTGCCTGGAGTTGGACCTTCACCGGGGAGCTGTTTTTT
TRBJ2-7,TRBD1,few,TRBV10-2,CASRQGQGGYEQYF,TGCGCCAGCAGACAAGGACAGGGCGGCTACGAGCAGTACTTC
TRBJ2-7,TRBD2,many,TRBV6-5,CASSYSRDYSGTQQYF,TGTGCCAGCAGTTACTCGCGGGACTACTCCGGTACGCAGCAGTACTTC
TRBJ2-7,TRBD2,many,TRBV6-1,CASSGGSSGDYEQYF,TGTGCCAGCAGTGGAGGGAGTAGCGGGGATTACGAGCAGTACTTC
TRBJ2-5,-,-,TRBV24-1,CAKSWGRLETQYF,TGTGCCAAGTCTTGGGGGAGATTGGAGACCCAGTACTTC
TRBJ2-1,TRBD2,many,TRBV11-2,CAIGLANYNEQFF,TGTGCCATAGGACTAGCAAATTACAATGAGCAGTTCTTC
TRBJ2-3,-,many,TRBV20-1,CSARIGAMDTQYF,TGCAGTGCTAGAATAGGGGCGATGGATACGCAGTATTTT
TRBJ1-1,TRBD1,-,TRBV19,CASSPRGLRQMNTEAFF,TGTGCCAGTAGTCCAAGGGGGCTTCGGCAGATGAACACTGAAGCTTTCTTT
TRBJ2-1,-,few,TRBV19,CASSIWQVYNEQFF,TGTGCCAGTAGTATTTGGCAGGTCTACAATGAGCAGTTCTTC
TRBJ2-3,-,many,TRBV20-1,CSVRKLQLDVVYQNTQYF,TGCAGTGTCCGCAAATTACAGCTAGATGTCGTCTACCAGAACACGCAGTATTTT